These T cell receptor beta chains were read from a single sample in a study of T-cell memory formation after mild COVID-19. TCRdb re-called the 5' RACE reads through MiXCR, storing one row per CDR3 protein. The sample has 300,000 to 350,000 distinct CDR3 sequences; approximately 14% are singletons. The sequenced sample was PBMCs or a T cell subset sorted from them (not recorded which). The receptors come from a man between 18 and 29 years old who had mild COVID-19 (a few samples of this study predate the infection). Cell type and time point are not known. The CDR3 runs from the conserved cysteine through the conserved F or W. The order of the fields is J gene, D gene, clone size, V gene, CDR3 protein, CDR3 DNA. A D gene is named only where the DNA matches it firmly. The listing skips clone size in some rows; elsewhere it reads once, few, many or a size class.

>TRBJ1-1|.|many|TRBV3-1
CASSLTDTEAFF
TGTGCCAGCAGCCTGACGGATACTGAAGCTTTCTTT
>TRBJ2-7|TRBD1|once|TRBV12-3/TRBV12-4
CASSVSSSGTGNYEQYF
TGTGCCAGCAGCGTCAGCTCGTCCGGGACAGGGAACTACGAGCAGTACTTC
>TRBJ2-1|TRBD1|few|TRBV7-9
CASSSGTEYYNEQFF
TGTGCCAGCAGCTCCGGGACAGAATACTACAATGAGCAGTTCTTC
>TRBJ2-2|.|.|TRBV7-6
CAGGDTGELFF
TGTGCCGGAGGAGACACCGGGGAGCTGTTTTTT
>TRBJ1-2|.|many|TRBV5-1
CASSLGQTTNYGYTF
TGCGCCAGCAGCTTGGGCCAGACAACTAACTATGGCTACACCTTC
>TRBJ1-1|.|.|TRBV7-9
CASSLATGLPHTEAFF
TGTGCCAGCAGCTTAGCGACGGGGCTACCACACACTGAAGCTTTCTTT
>TRBJ2-1|.|few|TRBV5-1
CASSPRTDNEQFF
TGCGCCAGCAGCCCGCGGACAGACAATGAGCAGTTCTTC
>TRBJ2-5|.|.|TRBV6-2/TRBV6-3
CASSYPAALYQETQYF
TGTGCCAGCAGTTACCCGGCAGCGCTGTACCAAGAGACCCAGTACTTC
>TRBJ2-7|.|few|TRBV6-6
CASRRTYEQYF
TGTGCCAGCAGACGGACCTACGAGCAGTACTTC
>TRBJ2-3|TRBD2|few|TRBV4-1
CASSQEIAGGADTQYF
TGCGCCAGCAGCCAAGAAATAGCGGGGGGAGCAGATACGCAGTATTTT
>TRBJ1-1|.|few|TRBV12-3/TRBV12-4
CASSHGTPNTEAFF
TGTGCCAGCAGCCACGGGACGCCGAACACTGAAGCTTTCTTT
>TRBJ2-3|TRBD1|.|TRBV12-5
CASGAGQGTRDTQYF
TGTGCTAGTGGTGCCGGACAGGGAACGCGAGATACGCAGTATTTT
>TRBJ1-4|TRBD1|few|TRBV12-3/TRBV12-4
CASSFRDRGRKLFF
TGTGCCAGCAGTTTCAGGGACAGGGGGCGAAAACTGTTTTTT
>TRBJ2-7|.|many|TRBV6-5
CASSSSGEQYF
TGTGCCAGCAGCTCCAGCGGCGAGCAGTACTTC
>TRBJ1-3|.|.|TRBV6-5
CASSGLSGNTIYF
TGTGCCAGCAGCGGACTGTCTGGAAACACCATATATTTT
>TRBJ1-5|.|.|TRBV20-1
CSASVRNQPQHF
TGCAGTGCTTCAGTAAGGAATCAGCCCCAGCATTTT
>TRBJ2-7|.|.|TRBV10-3
CAISDGTYEQYF
TGTGCCATCAGTGATGGGACCTACGAGCAGTACTTC
>TRBJ2-7|TRBD2|.|TRBV20-1
CSAARGGLLYEQYF
TGCAGTGCTGCCCGCGGGGGACTCCTATACGAGCAGTACTTC
>TRBJ2-5|.|.|TRBV7-2
CASSPEGAGAWRTQYF
TGTGCCAGCAGCCCCGAGGGAGCAGGCGCCTGGAGGACCCAGTACTTC
>TRBJ1-1|.|.|TRBV5-5
CASSLEGLEGRVTEAFF
TGTGCCAGCAGCTTGGAGGGGTTGGAGGGAAGGGTCACTGAAGCTTTCTTT
>TRBJ1-1|.|few|TRBV19
CASSSQVDTEAFF
TGTGCCAGTAGTTCCCAGGTTGACACTGAAGCTTTCTTT
>TRBJ1-6|.|many|TRBV5-1
CASSDRLNSPLHF
TGCGCCAGCAGCGACAGGCTGAATTCACCCCTCCACTTT
>TRBJ2-3|.|.|TRBV19
CASKVGPADTQYF
TGTGCCAGTAAAGTGGGGCCGGCAGATACGCAGTATTTT
>TRBJ2-2|.|few|TRBV29-1
CSVLVGEGELFF
TGCAGCGTTCTGGTTGGGGAAGGGGAGCTGTTTTTT
>TRBJ1-5|.|.|TRBV6-6
CASSRYVENQPQHF
TGTGCCAGCAGTCGATACGTTGAAAATCAGCCCCAGCATTTT
>TRBJ1-5|TRBD1|.|TRBV5-4
CASSSAHRGANQPQHF
TGTGCCAGCAGCAGCGCCCACAGGGGGGCCAATCAGCCCCAGCATTTT
>TRBJ1-2|.|few|TRBV19
CASRNEGYFGYTF
TGTGCCAGTAGAAACGAGGGGTACTTTGGCTACACCTTC
>TRBJ2-7|.|few|TRBV11-2
CASSRTDPNSYEQYF
TGTGCCAGCAGCCGGACCGATCCTAACTCCTACGAGCAGTACTTC
>TRBJ2-7|TRBD2|many|TRBV6-5
CASSYRGGGITGQYF
TGTGCCAGCAGTTACCGGGGGGGCGGAATCACCGGGCAGTACTTC
>TRBJ2-3|.|.|TRBV18
CASSPYLTQKYSTDTQYF
TGTGCCAGCTCACCCTATTTGACTCAGAAATATAGCACAGATACGCAGTATTTT
>TRBJ2-2|.|.|TRBV20-1
CSARDIWGSRRTGELFF
TGCAGTGCTAGAGATATTTGGGGGTCCCGACGTACCGGGGAGCTGTTTTTT
>TRBJ2-2|TRBD1|.|TRBV12-3/TRBV12-4
CASRNLQGAGELFF
TGTGCCAGCAGGAATCTGCAGGGGGCCGGGGAGCTGTTTTTT
>TRBJ2-4|TRBD2|few|TRBV7-9
CASSPGGYGKNIQYF
TGTGCCAGCAGTCCCGGGGGGTACGGCAAAAACATTCAGTACTTC
>TRBJ2-3|.|.|TRBV9
CASSPGSAKTQYF
TGTGCCAGCAGCCCAGGGTCCGCTAAGACGCAGTATTTT
>TRBJ2-1|TRBD2|few|TRBV7-2
CASSLDRLAGGGSYNEQFF
TGTGCCAGCAGCTTAGATCGACTAGCGGGGGGCGGCTCCTACAATGAGCAGTTCTTC
>TRBJ2-5|.|few|TRBV24-1
CATGSPGVETQYF
TGTGCCACCGGCAGCCCGGGGGTGGAGACCCAGTACTTC
>TRBJ2-1|.|.|TRBV25-1
CASSRHDLLDNEQFF
TGTGCCAGCAGCAGACACGACCTGTTGGACAATGAGCAGTTCTTC
>TRBJ1-6|.|.|TRBV7-3
CASSVGLLNSPLHF
TGTGCCAGCAGCGTTGGCCTTCTGAATTCACCCCTCCACTTT
>TRBJ1-1|TRBD1|few|TRBV7-8
CASSLGEGAPGAEAFF
TGTGCCAGCAGCTTAGGGGAGGGGGCGCCCGGTGCTGAAGCTTTCTTT
>TRBJ2-5|TRBD2|.|TRBV24-1
CATSDKTSGSLQETQYF
TGTGCCACCAGTGATAAGACTAGCGGGAGTCTCCAAGAGACCCAGTACTTC
>TRBJ2-2|.|.|TRBV12-3/TRBV12-4
CASSFLGLGSGELFF
TGTGCCAGCAGTTTCTTGGGATTGGGCAGCGGGGAGCTGTTTTTT
>TRBJ1-5|TRBD1|few|TRBV5-5
CASSSYGTGWSNQPQHF
TGTGCCAGCAGCTCTTATGGGACAGGGTGGAGCAATCAGCCCCAGCATTTT
>TRBJ2-1|.|many|TRBV4-2
CASSQDSPGAYNEQFF
TGTGCCAGCAGCCAAGATTCCCCGGGAGCCTACAATGAGCAGTTCTTC
>TRBJ2-5|.|few|TRBV7-3
CASSSSGRETQYF
TGTGCCAGCAGCTCCTCAGGCAGGGAGACCCAGTACTTC
>TRBJ2-1|TRBD1|few|TRBV5-6
CASSRSNRGAQFF
TGTGCCAGCAGCAGAAGTAACAGGGGAGCGCAGTTCTTC
>TRBJ1-4|.|.|TRBV28
CATWDGAYEKLFF
TGTGCCACCTGGGACGGGGCTTATGAAAAACTGTTTTTT
>TRBJ1-1|.|.|TRBV18
CASSRVGGARETEAFF
TGTGCCAGCTCACGAGTAGGGGGGGCGCGAGAAACTGAAGCTTTCTTT
>TRBJ2-5|.|few|TRBV11-2
CASSLGPGQETQYF
TGTGCCAGCAGCTTAGGGCCGGGACAAGAGACCCAGTACTTC
>TRBJ2-7|.|.|TRBV29-1
CSVEAGYEQYF
TGCAGCGTTGAAGCGGGCTACGAGCAGTACTTC
>TRBJ1-1|.|few|TRBV5-6
CASSLGSYTEAFF
TGTGCCAGCAGCTTGGGGAGTTACACTGAAGCTTTCTTT
>TRBJ1-1|.|once|TRBV28
CASRPRRGEAEAFF
TGTGCCAGCAGACCCCGCCGGGGGGAGGCTGAAGCTTTCTTT
>TRBJ2-7|TRBD2|few|TRBV6-1
CASSEAGTSLDEQYF
TGTGCCAGCAGTGAAGCGGGGACTAGCCTCGACGAGCAGTACTTC